The T cell receptor (beta chain) under discussion was sequenced for a study of blood T cell repertoires in COVID-19. Study background: There were acute and convalescent COVID-19 samples, and they came from the United States, Italy and Spain. PBMCs, B-cell-depleted T cells, or T cells provided the cDNA or gDNA that made up the material.

Seattle patients were enrolled during active infection and followed longitudinally. This clone has a handful of counts. Profiling relied on immunoSEQ multiplex PCR, and the TCRdb table lists in-frame clones only, not all of them. The sample lists 200,000 to 250,000 clones, 70% to 90% occurring once. The sequenced material came from peripheral blood. This receptor was taken from a man aged 25 to 40 with COVID-19, enrolled during active disease.

The CDR3 nucleotides are TGTGCCATCAAGGATGGGAGCTTGAGCTCCTACGAGCAGTACTTC. Translating it yields CAIKDGSLSSYEQYF. The chain couples TRBV10-3 to TRBJ2-7; D might be TRBD2 (5 bases). V gave up 7 bases and J gave up 0 bases, with 16 bases separating them. The CDR3 is 15 amino acids. Germline CDR1 reads ENHRY; CDR2 reads SYGVKD.